These 16 T cell receptor beta chains came from one sample sequenced in a study of early T cells in non-severe SARS-CoV-2 infection. One entry per CDR3 protein results from TCRdb running MiXCR on the 5' RACE reads. Found here are about 33,000 distinct CDR3 sequences, 4% to 5% of them singletons; the top ten hold 7.9%. Sequences were obtained from whole blood. The source of these receptors is an adult who was a healthcare worker with PCR-confirmed SARS-CoV-2 infection or an uninfected control (not recorded which).

V gene TRBV7-9 combines with J gene TRBJ1-4; possibly TRBD1 for D (5 bases). The CDR3 covers 16 residues. Trimming pared 5 bases from V and 0 bases from J, leaving 13 bases between. Germline CDR1 SEHNR, CDR2 FQNEAQ (reference sequence). CDR3 DNA: TGTGCCAGCAGCCGATGGACAACAGCAACTAATGAAAAACTGTTTTTT. This gives the protein CASSRWTTATNEKLFF. The complete variable domain, with remaining parts taken from reference TRBV7-9 and TRBJ1-4, reads DTGVSQNPRHKITKRGQNVTFRCDPISEHNRLYWYRQTLGQGPEFLTYFQNEAQLEKSRLLSDRFSAERPKGSFSTLEIQRTEQGDSAMYLCASSRWTTATNEKLFFGSGTQLSVL.

In this sample, this clonotype turned up many times. The genes are TRBV7-2 and TRBJ2-7; D is undetermined. Germline CDR1 and CDR2: SGHTA and FQGNSA. V was clipped by 5 bases and J by 3 bases, with 11 bases between them. This CDR3 spans 13 amino acids. DNA of the CDR3: TGTGCCAGCAGCCCTCTGACGCGCTACGAGCAGTACTTC. Translated, it gives CASSPLTRYEQYF.

This clonotype was seen a handful of times. The chain uses TRBV11-2 and TRBJ2-4; no clear D. CDR1 and CDR2 (germline): SGHAT, FQNNGV. The CDR3 spans 13 residues. V was shortened by 8 bases and J by 0 bases, with 8 bases between the two germline ends. CDR3 nucleotide sequence: TGTGCCAGCCAGACCCTAGCCAAAAACATTCAGTACTTC. Amino acid sequence: CASQTLAKNIQYF.

This clonotype was observed at least ten times. The chain is built from TRBV7-2 and TRBJ2-3, with 8 bases matching TRBD2. The CDR3 consists of 15 residues. The germline V gene has CDR1 SGHTA and CDR2 FQGNSA. V was pared by 8 bases and J by 3 bases, with 10 bases of the junction left unmatched. The CDR3 reads CASALGLVGTDTQYF. DNA of the CDR3: TGTGCCAGCGCACTGGGACTAGTGGGTACAGATACGCAGTATTTT.

This clonotype was counted between two and nine times. The gene calls are TRBV6-5 and TRBJ2-7; no clear D. Between the trimmed V and J ends, which lost 8 bases and 4 bases, there was a span of 15 bases. The CDR3 length is 13 residues. Germline V CDR1 and CDR2: MNHEY, SVGAGI. In DNA, the CDR3 is TGTGCCAGCCGCCCCGGCAGGTTTTACGAGCAGTACTTC. Encoded protein: CASRPGRFYEQYF.

This clonotype was counted ten times or more. The rearrangement uses TRBV10-3 and TRBJ1-5; 7 bases map to TRBD1. Germline V lookup: CDR1 ENHRY, CDR2 SYGVKD. Trimming at V came to 10 bases and at J to 0 bases, leaving 3 bases not matched to a gene. The CDR3 covers 13 residues. The CDR3 loop is CANRQGSNQPQHF. The CDR3 DNA sequence: TGTGCCAACCGACAGGGTAGCAATCAGCCCCAGCATTTT.

The chain links TRBV7-9 to TRBJ2-5; 9 nucleotides match TRBD2. The J segment lost 5 bases and the V segment lost 5 bases, leaving 15 bases of the junction unmatched. This CDR3 region has 17 residues. Looked up from germline, CDR1 is SEHNR and CDR2 is FQNEAQ (reference sequence). CDR3 in DNA: TGTGCCAGCAGCCCCCTCAGCACTAGCGGGTTCTGGGAGACCCAGTACTTC. This encodes CASSPLSTSGFWETQYF.

The sample holds many counts of this clonotype. The rearrangement links TRBV7-9 to TRBJ2-3, with 7 bases lining up with TRBD1. The CDR3 totals 15 residues. The trim removed 4 bases at V and 3 bases at J, leaving 7 bases unmatched. Germline V gene data show CDR1 as SEHNR and CDR2 as FQNEAQ (reference sequence). This chain's CDR3 is CASSSTGSGTDTQYF. The CDR3 nucleotides read TGTGCCAGCAGCTCGACAGGGTCTGGGACAGATACGCAGTATTTT.

Ten or more counts support this clonotype. V usage is TRBV30 and J usage is TRBJ1-2; TRBD1 is a possible D gene (5 bases). Germline assignment: CDR1 GTSNPN and CDR2 SVGIG (reference sequence). V was shortened by 1 base and J by 5 bases, with 14 bases between the two germline ends. CDR3 length equals 14 residues. CDR3 DNA: TGTGCCTGGAGTGAGTTAGGGGAAGGATATGGCTACACCTTC. Residues: CAWSELGEGYGYTF.

This clonotype was found a few times. The chain combines TRBV7-2 with TRBJ2-2, with 9 bases lining up with TRBD1. CDR3 length: 16 amino acids. The V segment lost 5 bases and the J segment 4 bases; nucleotides outside the gene matches: 8. Germline CDR1 is SGHTA and CDR2 is FQGNSA. In DNA form, the CDR3 reads TGTGCCAGCAGCGTCCGGGACAGGGTTATCACCGGGGAGCTGTTTTTT. Protein: CASSVRDRVITGELFF.

At least ten counts were recorded for this clonotype. The rearrangement joins TRBV6-1 to TRBJ2-1; the D gene is possibly TRBD1 (6 bases). The CDR3 has 14 residues. Germline lookup yields CDR1 MNHNS and CDR2 SASEGT. V was shortened by 2 bases and J by 4 bases, with 9 bases between the two germline ends. The CDR3 here is CASSESRGYNEQFF. The CDR3, as DNA: TGTGCCAGCAGTGAAAGCAGGGGTTACAATGAGCAGTTCTTC.

J is TRBJ2-1 and V is TRBV28; D is uncertain. CDR3 length equals 15 residues. V lost 5 bases to trimming and J lost 0 bases, with 11 bases between them. Germline CDR1 is MDHEN and CDR2 is SYDVKM. The CDR3 DNA reads as TGTGCCAGCAGTGGCAGGCCGAGCTCCTACAATGAGCAGTTCTTC. Its protein is CASSGRPSSYNEQFF.

This clonotype was observed a few times. The chain links TRBV6-2 or TRBV6-3 to TRBJ2-1; 8 nucleotides match TRBD2. Per germline, CDR1 MNHEY and CDR2 SVGEGT. V was pared by 2 bases and J by 3 bases, with 9 bases of the junction left unmatched. There are 17 residues in the CDR3. CDR3 DNA sequence: TGTGCCAGCAGTTACCTAACGCGGGGGGCCTACTACAATGAGCAGTTCTTC. Protein product: CASSYLTRGAYYNEQFF.

The sample holds many counts of this clonotype. The chain carries TRBV18 and TRBJ2-3; D gene ambiguous. The CDR3 length is 18 residues. From germline, CDR1 is KGHSH and CDR2 LQKENI. Trimming removed 3 bases from V and 0 bases from J, with 19 bases in between. The CDR3, as DNA: TGTGCCAGCTCACCCCGAGGAGCCGAAGCAGGAAGCACAGATACGCAGTATTTT. It encodes CASSPRGAEAGSTDTQYF.

In this sample, this clonotype turned up many times. This chain uses TRBV7-9 with TRBJ1-2; D is perhaps TRBD1 (6 bases). The CDR3 is made up of 13 amino acids. CDR1 and CDR2 (germline): SEHNR, FQNEAQ (reference sequence). Trimming left V 3 bases short and J 6 bases short, with 11 bases between. CDR3 loop: CASSLYRENGYTF. The CDR3 DNA sequence: TGTGCCAGCAGCTTGTACAGGGAAAATGGCTACACCTTC.

This clonotype occurred a few times. This rearrangement joins TRBV5-5 to TRBJ2-2; the D is unclear. Germline CDR1 reads SGHKS; CDR2 reads YYEKEE (reference sequence). The length of the CDR3 is 14 residues. The V and J ends lost 1 base and 2 bases respectively, with 6 bases between them. The CDR3 is CASSLMVNTGELFF. The DNA of the CDR3 is TGTGCCAGCAGCTTGATGGTTAACACCGGGGAGCTGTTTTTT.